These 23 T cell receptor beta chains came from one sample sequenced in a study of shared clonotypes between healthy human individuals. CD45RO-negative, CCR7-positively selected cells formed the naive CD8 fraction, excluding terminally differentiated effector memory CD45RA+ cells. Only in-frame clones appear in the TCRdb table, and some are missing; sequencing was by immunoSEQ multiplex PCR. The table lists millions of clones, about 93% of them singletons. Specimen: naive CD8+ T cells from PBMCs. These receptors were collected from a man aged 18 to 30 in good health. Some clones in this sample may be carry-over from other donors' samples.

The rearrangement joins TRBV28 to TRBJ1-5; D not resolved. From germline, CDR1 is MDHEN and CDR2 SYDVKM. The CDR3 consists of 13 residues. The V and J ends lost 8 bases and 2 bases respectively, with 10 bases between them. The CDR3, as DNA: TGTGCCAGCCTCCCCGTGGGCAATCAGCCCCAGCATTTT. Its protein product is CASLPVGNQPQHF. Full variable domain (remainder filled in from reference TRBV28 and TRBJ1-5): DVKVTQSSRYLVKRTGEKVFLECVQDMDHENMFWYRQDPGLGLRLIYFSYDVKMKEKGDIPEGYSVSREKKERFSLILESASTNQTSMYLCASLPVGNQPQHFGDGTRLSIL.

V is TRBV29-1 and J is TRBJ2-7; D is perhaps TRBD2 (6 bases). The CDR3 has 14 amino acids. Germline CDR1 reads SQVTM; CDR2 reads ANQGSEA. V was cut by 4 bases and J by 2 bases, with 15 bases left in between. The CDR3 DNA sequence: TGCAGCGTTGTAGTCGGAGGGGCCGCCTACGAGCAGTACTTC. Its translation is CSVVVGGAAYEQYF.

The V gene is TRBV19, the J gene TRBJ1-1, with no clear D. CDR1 and CDR2 (germline): LNHDA, SQIVND (reference sequence). This CDR3 has 12 amino acids. With 7 bases removed from V and 4 bases from J, the gap between germline ends came to 10 bases. The CDR3 nucleotides are TGTGCCAGTATGATGGGCACCACTGAAGCTTTCTTT. Amino acid sequence: CASMMGTTEAFF.

Of note for this clone: This sample also contains other DNA sequences that code for the same CDR3. This rearrangement joins TRBV19 to TRBJ1-1; D is perhaps TRBD1 (5 bases). Trimming removed 3 bases at V and 4 bases at J, with 9 bases between. Germline V gene lookup returns CDR1 LNHDA and CDR2 SQIVND (reference sequence). CDR3 length equals 13 residues. Here the CDR3 DNA reads TGTGCCAGTAGTATCGGGGGGGGCACTGAAGCTTTCTTT. Protein: CASSIGGGTEAFF.

J is TRBJ2-7 and V is TRBV28; 9 bases are a match to TRBD1. Germline V lookup: CDR1 MDHEN, CDR2 SYDVKM. CDR3 length: 16 amino acids. V dropped 2 bases and J dropped 2; count of bases not matched to a gene: 7. The CDR3, as DNA: TGTGCCAGCAGTTTACAAGGACAGGGGAAACCCTACGAGCAGTACTTC. Its translation: CASSLQGQGKPYEQYF. Filled out from reference TRBV28 and TRBJ2-7, the complete variable domain reads DVKVTQSSRYLVKRTGEKVFLECVQDMDHENMFWYRQDPGLGLRLIYFSYDVKMKEKGDIPEGYSVSREKKERFSLILESASTNQTSMYLCASSLQGQGKPYEQYFGPGTRLTVT.

V usage is TRBV27 and J usage is TRBJ2-3, with 8 positions matching TRBD2. CDR1 MNHEY and CDR2 SMNVEV come from the germline V gene (reference sequence). With V trimmed by 5 bases and J by 3 bases, 13 bases remained unmatched. CDR3 length: 17 amino acids. CDR3 residues: CASSRTLERESTDTQYF. The CDR3 nucleotides read TGTGCCAGCAGTCGCACGCTAGAGCGGGAGTCGACAGATACGCAGTATTTT.

The chain combines TRBV10-3 with TRBJ2-7; TRBD2 is a possible D gene (6 bases). The CDR3 sequence is 15 residues long. From germline, CDR1 is ENHRY and CDR2 SYGVKD. Trimming took 4 bases from V and 4 from J, leaving 17 bases between them. The CDR3 region is CAISGTTSPVYEQYF. CDR3 nucleotide sequence: TGTGCCATCAGTGGGACCACTAGCCCGGTTTACGAGCAGTACTTC.

The gene calls are TRBV5-1 and TRBJ2-1; 7 nucleotides match TRBD1. Looked up from germline, CDR1 is SGHRS and CDR2 is YFSETQ. J was trimmed by 2 bases and V by 4 bases; bases with no gene match: 9. This CDR3 comprises 16 residues. The CDR3 DNA sequence: TGCGCCAGCAGCCCCACGGGACAGTTTACCTACAATGAGCAGTTCTTC. Translating it yields CASSPTGQFTYNEQFF. Full variable domain (rest looked up from reference TRBV5-1 and TRBJ2-1): KAGVTQTPRYLIKTRGQQVTLSCSPISGHRSVSWYQQTPGQGLQFLFEYFSETQRNKGNFPGRFSGRQFSNSRSEMNVSTLELGDSALYLCASSPTGQFTYNEQFFGPGTRLTVL.

This chain joins TRBV6-5 and TRBJ2-2; tentative D call: TRBD2 (5 bases). Germline assignment: CDR1 MNHEY and CDR2 SVGAGI. CDR3 length: 16 residues. V was cut by 4 bases and J by 2 bases, with 14 bases left in between. The CDR3 nucleotides are TGTGCCAGCAGTTTCGTAAGCGGATTAAACACCGGGGAGCTGTTTTTT. It translates to CASSFVSGLNTGELFF.

The rearrangement uses TRBV27 and TRBJ2-3; 12 bases agree with TRBD2. V lost 5 bases, J lost 6 bases, and 12 bases stayed unmatched. This CDR3 has 17 amino acids. Germline lookup yields CDR1 MNHEY and CDR2 SMNVEV (reference sequence). The CDR3 sequence: CASSPRTSGTPGDTQYF. CDR3 nucleotide sequence: TGTGCCAGCAGTCCTCGGACTAGCGGGACTCCGGGGGATACGCAGTATTTT.

This clone was counted a single time. This sequence joins TRBV7-8 and TRBJ2-7; a weak D match, TRBD1 (6 bases). The CDR3 has 16 amino acids. The germline CDR1 and CDR2 sequences are SGHVS and FQNEAQ. The V gene lost 6 bases and the J gene lost 1 base, with 19 bases spanning the gap. The CDR3 loop reads CASSTGWGWDSYEQYF. The CDR3 nucleotides read TGTGCCAGCAGTACAGGGTGGGGATGGGATTCCTACGAGCAGTACTTC.

The chain carries TRBV30 and TRBJ1-5; D might be TRBD1 (6 bases). CDR1 GTSNPN and CDR2 SVGIG come from the germline V gene (reference sequence). There are 15 residues in the CDR3. Deletions cut 2 bases from V and 2 bases from J, with 13 bases between. CDR3 sequence: CAWSKGDLGNQPQHF. Written as DNA, the CDR3 is TGTGCCTGGAGTAAGGGGGACCTAGGCAATCAGCCCCAGCATTTT.

The genes are TRBV6-5 and TRBJ1-3; D may be TRBD1 (6 bases). Per germline, CDR1 MNHEY and CDR2 SVGAGI. V shed 2 bases and J shed 4 bases, with 15 bases lying between them. The CDR3 runs to 16 residues. CDR3 coding DNA: TGTGCCAGCAGTTACGGTCCGGGGGCGGCAGGAAACACCATATATTTT. The encoded protein is CASSYGPGAAGNTIYF.

The chain recombines TRBV7-9 with TRBJ2-2; tentative D call: TRBD2 (6 bases). The CDR3 contains 15 residues. Between the trimmed V and J ends, which lost 2 bases and 1 base, there was a span of 8 bases. Germline assignment: CDR1 SEHNR and CDR2 FQNEAQ (reference sequence). The chain's CDR3 is CASSLWRGNTGELFF. Here the CDR3 DNA reads TGTGCCAGCAGCTTATGGAGGGGGAACACCGGGGAGCTGTTTTTT.

The CDR3 sequence: CASSLKLAGSYEQYF. The CDR3 coding sequence is TGTGCCAGCAGTCTTAAACTAGCGGGGTCCTACGAGCAGTACTTC. V gene TRBV6-5 combines with J gene TRBJ2-7, with 10 bases identical to TRBD2. Looked up from germline, CDR1 is MNHEY and CDR2 is SVGAGI. V lost 5 bases, J lost 1 base, and 5 bases stayed unmatched. CDR3 size: 15 residues.

For this clone: A far larger clone is just one base off, so this is likely a read error. This rearrangement joins TRBV16 to TRBJ2-7, with D hard to call. CDR1 KGHSY and CDR2 FQNENV come from the germline V gene. The CDR3 contains 12 residues. Deletions cut 4 bases from V and 2 bases from J, with 6 bases between. CDR3 residues: CASSPRAYEQYF. Written as DNA, the CDR3 is TGTGCCAGCAGCCCCCGGGCCTACGAGCAGTACTTC.

V gene TRBV7-9 combines with J gene TRBJ2-7, with 12 bases lining up with TRBD2. V shed 4 bases and J 2 bases; nucleotides not matched to a gene: 15. The CDR3 length is 19 residues. CDR1 and CDR2 from the germline V gene are SEHNR and FQNEAQ (reference sequence). The CDR3: CASSSTSGSLPRRPYEQYF. CDR3 DNA: TGTGCCAGCAGCTCGACTAGCGGGAGCCTCCCGAGGCGGCCCTACGAGCAGTACTTC.

The V gene is TRBV28, the J gene TRBJ2-2, with 8 bases identical to TRBD1. Germline V gives CDR1 MDHEN, CDR2 SYDVKM. CDR3 length: 15 amino acids. V dropped 4 bases and J dropped 6; count of bases not matched to a gene: 7. CDR3 nucleotide sequence: TGTGCCAGCAGTTCCAGACAGGGGTCGCCCGGGGAGCTGTTTTTT. Its translation: CASSSRQGSPGELFF.

The chain employs TRBV27 and TRBJ2-1; D is ambiguous. Germline-derived CDR1 and CDR2 are MNHEY and SMNVEV (reference sequence). The CDR3 runs 13 residues. V was cut by 5 bases and J by 5 bases, with 10 bases left in between. In nucleotides, the CDR3 is TGTGCCAGCAGTCTCCGATTTAACAATGAGCAGTTCTTC. Translation: CASSLRFNNEQFF.

V usage is TRBV9 and J usage is TRBJ1-2, with D possibly matching TRBD1 (5 bases). The CDR3 sequence is 18 residues long. Trimming removed 2 bases from V and 6 bases from J, with 26 bases in between. CDR1 and CDR2 (germline): SGDLS, YYNGEE. This CDR3 reads CASSVYSTPPGGKNGYTF. Here the CDR3 DNA reads TGTGCCAGCAGCGTTTATTCCACCCCCCCGGGGGGGAAGAATGGCTACACCTTC. Filled out from reference TRBV9 and TRBJ1-2, the complete variable domain reads DSGVTQTPKHLITATGQRVTLRCSPRSGDLSVYWYQQSLDQGLQFLIQYYNGEERAKGNILERFSAQQFPDLHSELNLSSLELGDSALYFCASSVYSTPPGGKNGYTFGSGTRLTVV.

This clone has more than one count but fewer than ten. The chain couples TRBV7-6 to TRBJ1-2, with 9 bases matching TRBD1. With 4 bases clipped from V and 8 bases from J, the junction kept 8 bases outside the gene matches. CDR3 length: 14 amino acids. The germline V gene encodes CDR1 SGHVS and CDR2 FNYEAQ. CDR3 sequence reads: CASSSRDRVGGYTF. The CDR3 DNA reads TGTGCCAGCAGCTCCCGGGACAGGGTGGGCGGCTACACCTTC.

The chain links TRBV7-8 to TRBJ1-5; D is uncertain. This CDR3 region has 12 residues. Trimming stripped 5 bases from V and 2 bases from J, with 4 bases between. CDR1 is SGHVS, CDR2 FQNEAQ, per germline. CDR3 DNA: TGTGCCAGCAGCGGAGGCAATCAGCCCCAGCATTTT. It is translated as CASSGGNQPQHF.

The V gene is TRBV27, the J gene TRBJ2-7, with D tentatively TRBD2 (6 bases). Germline assignment: CDR1 MNHEY and CDR2 SMNVEV (reference sequence). The CDR3 length is 14 residues. Between the trimmed V and J ends, which lost 5 bases and 6 bases, there was a span of 17 bases. The CDR3 region has the DNA TGTGCCAGCAGTCTCGGAGGGGAGGCTGGCGAGCAGTACTTC. Translated, it gives CASSLGGEAGEQYF.